The 10 T cell receptor beta chains given below trace back to one sample, sequenced in a study of OX40 agonist ivuxolimab in advanced cancers. Profiled with immunoSEQ multiplex PCR; TCRdb holds only in-frame clones, not every one. The data contain just over 70,000 clones, roughly 84% of them seen just once; the ten biggest clones take up about 0.72%. The specimen comprised CD4+ or CD8+ T cells sorted from blood, sampled in a trial of the OX40 agonist ivuxolimab. The receptors originated from an adult with an advanced solid tumor such as melanoma, head and neck, liver or kidney cancer.

This chain links TRBV25-1 with TRBJ2-4; tentative D call: TRBD2 (5 bases). Germline V gives CDR1 MGHDK, CDR2 SYGVNS. Trimming took off 6 bases at V and 0 bases at J, with 15 bases between the two ends. This CDR3 has 16 amino acids. The CDR3 nucleotides read TGTGCCAGCAGGGGGAGAACGGGCCGAGCCAAAAACATTCAGTACTTC. It yields the protein CASRGRTGRAKNIQYF. Combining the CDR3 with reference TRBV25-1 and TRBJ2-4 gives the whole variable domain EADIYQTPRYLVIGTGKKITLECSQTMGHDKMYWYQQDPGMELHLIHYSYGVNSTEKGDLSSESTVSRIRTEHFPLTLESARPSHTSQYLCASRGRTGRAKNIQYFGAGTRLSVL.

The CDR3: CAWGGVEETQYF. The CDR3 region has the DNA TGTGCCTGGGGGGGGGTTGAGGAGACCCAGTACTTC. V gene TRBV30 combines with J gene TRBJ2-5; 7 bases align to TRBD2. CDR1 is GTSNPN and CDR2 is SVGIG in the germline V gene (reference sequence). The V and J ends lost 5 bases and 5 bases, in that order; junction bases with no gene match: 5. This CDR3 has 12 residues. Combining the CDR3 with reference TRBV30 and TRBJ2-5 gives the whole variable domain SQTIHQWPATLVQPVGSPLSLECTVEGTSNPNLYWYRQAAGRGLQLLFYSVGIGQISSEVPQNLSASRPQDRQFILSSKKLLLSDSGFYLCAWGGVEETQYFGPGTRLLVL.

The V gene is TRBV9, the J gene TRBJ1-3; the match to TRBD1 covers 7 bases. V dropped 1 base and J dropped 8; count of bases not matched to a gene: 9. Germline V gene data show CDR1 as SGDLS and CDR2 as YYNGEE. The CDR3 runs to 15 residues. In DNA, the CDR3 is TGTGCCAGCAGCGTAACCCTCGGGAGGGGGCACACCATATATTTT. This encodes CASSVTLGRGHTIYF.

J is TRBJ1-1 and V is TRBV19, with D perhaps TRBD1 (6 bases). Germline assignment: CDR1 LNHDA and CDR2 SQIVND (reference sequence). The CDR3 covers 13 residues. Trimming pared 6 bases from V and 6 bases from J, leaving 14 bases between. Written as DNA, the CDR3 is TGTGCCAGTAGCCCACGACAGGACGCTGAAGCTTTCTTT. It is translated as CASSPRQDAEAFF. The full variable domain, its missing parts supplied by reference TRBV19 and TRBJ1-1, is DGGITQSPKYLFRKEGQNVTLSCEQNLNHDAMYWYRQDPGQGLRLIYYSQIVNDFQKGDIAEGYSVSREKKESFPLTVTSAQKNPTAFYLCASSPRQDAEAFFGQGTRLTVV.

V usage is TRBV27 and J usage is TRBJ2-7; D is unresolved. The CDR3 runs 13 residues. CDR1 is MNHEY, CDR2 SMNVEV, per germline (reference sequence). Trimming pared 4 bases from V and 0 bases from J, leaving 7 bases between. CDR3 amino acids: CASSSFNSYEQYF. The CDR3 DNA reads TGTGCCAGCAGTTCTTTTAACTCCTACGAGCAGTACTTC.

The rearrangement joins TRBV28 to TRBJ2-7; D gene unclear. V dropped 4 bases and J dropped 7 bases, with 11 bases sitting between them. This CDR3 spans 12 amino acids. Germline assignment: CDR1 MDHEN and CDR2 SYDVKM. DNA for the CDR3: TGTGCCAGCAGTTCCCGCTTTAAAGAGCAGTACTTC. It translates to CASSSRFKEQYF.

The genes are TRBV11-1 and TRBJ1-2; possibly TRBD1 for D (5 bases). V was cut by 6 bases and J by 3 bases, with 11 bases left in between. The CDR3 is made up of 13 amino acids. Germline loops: CDR1 SGHAT, CDR2 FQDESV (reference sequence). DNA of the CDR3: TGTGCCAGCAGTCCGGGGCGCCACTATGGCTACACCTTC. Its protein product is CASSPGRHYGYTF.

This chain links TRBV27 with TRBJ2-1, with TRBD2 matching 12 bases. J lost 9 bases, V lost 4 bases, and 7 bases had no gene match. CDR1 and CDR2 (germline): MNHEY, SMNVEV (reference sequence). The CDR3 runs 15 residues. DNA for the CDR3: TGTGCCAGCAGTTCGGCTAGCGGGGGGGCCAGTGAGCAGTTCTTC. It translates to CASSSASGGASEQFF.

The rearrangement uses TRBV21-1 and TRBJ2-1; the table gives TRBD2 as D, unverified against the DNA. TRBV21-1 is marked as a pseudogene. CDR3 size: 18 residues. The DNA for the CDR3 is TGTGCCAGCAGCAAAAGCCCGCTGAGAGCGGGGGCGGGCAATGAGCAGTTCTTC. Its protein is CASSKSPLRAGAGNEQFF.

There are a few counts of this clone. The chain has TRBV4-3 and TRBJ2-7, with 9 bases lining up with TRBD1. V lost 1 base and J lost 0; bases outside the gene matches: 10. Germline V lookup: CDR1 LGHNA, CDR2 YSLEER. The CDR3 sequence is 18 residues long. The CDR3 nucleotides are TGCGCCAGCAGCCAAGGAGGGGGGACAGGGTGGGACTCCTACGAGCAGTACTTC. Protein sequence: CASSQGGGTGWDSYEQYF.